These 25 T cell receptor beta chains came from one sample sequenced in a study of graft-versus-host responses after intestinal transplantation. The assay was immunoSEQ multiplex PCR, and TCRdb's table has in-frame clones only and misses some. The sample lists tens of thousands of clones, 94% occurring once. These TCRs' antigens remain unknown. The sample in question was unstimulated CD4+ T cells sorted from spleen or lymph node cells, obtained before transplant. The source is a human donor who was the organ donor for an intestinal transplant.

This clone has a single count. The chain carries TRBV6-1 and TRBJ2-7, with 8 bases that match TRBD1. The CDR3 totals 13 residues. CDR1 is MNHNS, CDR2 SASEGT, per germline. The J segment lost 7 bases and the V segment lost 2 bases, leaving 4 bases of the junction unmatched. The CDR3 region has the DNA TGTGCCAGCAGTGAACAGGGGGCGTGGGAGCAGTACTTC. Its translation: CASSEQGAWEQYF.

In this sample, this clone turned up once. The chain links TRBV11-2 to TRBJ1-2, with D unresolved. The CDR3 runs 12 residues. V lost 1 base and J 8 bases, leaving 8 bases between the germline ends. Germline loops: CDR1 SGHAT, CDR2 FQNNGV. This chain's CDR3 is CASSLVGGGYTF. The DNA of the CDR3 is TGTGCCAGCAGCTTAGTTGGCGGCGGCTACACCTTC.

This clone was seen a handful of times. The chain carries TRBV6-9 and TRBJ2-7; the D is unclear. The CDR3 is made up of 13 amino acids. V was shortened by 10 bases and J by 4 bases, with 17 bases between the two germline ends. CDR1 and CDR2 (germline): MNHGY, SVAAGI. The CDR3 loop is CATQRPQRYEQYF. CDR3 in DNA: TGTGCCACCCAAAGGCCACAGAGGTACGAGCAGTACTTC.

CDR3 coding DNA: TGCGCCAGCAGCCTCGGGACACCTGGAAACACCATATATTTT. This gives the protein CASSLGTPGNTIYF. The chain uses TRBV5-1 and TRBJ1-3; D is possibly TRBD1 (6 bases). From germline, CDR1 is SGHRS and CDR2 YFSETQ. The CDR3 consists of 14 residues. Trimming shortened V by 4 bases and J by 2 bases, and 10 bases separated the two germline ends.

This clone was detected only once. The chain has TRBV27 and TRBJ1-6; 9 positions match TRBD1. With 6 bases clipped from V and 10 bases from J, the junction kept 13 bases outside the gene matches. The CDR3 is made up of 16 amino acids. Per germline, CDR1 MNHEY and CDR2 SMNVEV (reference sequence). The chain's CDR3 is CASSPRLTGGGSPLHF. The CDR3 bases are TGTGCCAGCAGCCCTCGATTAACAGGGGGCGGATCACCCCTCCACTTT.

The chain combines TRBV19 with TRBJ2-2; no clear D. CDR3 length: 14 amino acids. V was shortened by 7 bases and J by 6 bases, with 15 bases between the two germline ends. From germline, CDR1 is LNHDA and CDR2 SQIVND (reference sequence). The CDR3 sequence: CASMRGAGSGELFF. CDR3 DNA sequence: TGTGCCAGTATGCGAGGCGCCGGATCCGGGGAGCTGTTTTTT. The full variable domain, completed using reference TRBV19 and TRBJ2-2, is DGGITQSPKYLFRKEGQNVTLSCEQNLNHDAMYWYRQDPGQGLRLIYYSQIVNDFQKGDIAEGYSVSREKKESFPLTVTSAQKNPTAFYLCASMRGAGSGELFFGEGSRLTVL.

V and J are TRBV25-1 and TRBJ2-7, with 9 bases that match TRBD1. The V and J ends lost 4 bases and 3 bases, in that order; junction bases with no gene match: 10. The germline gives CDR1 MGHDK, CDR2 SYGVNS. This CDR3 is 16 amino acids long. CDR3 in amino acids: CASSGRDRDKGYEQYF. The CDR3 DNA is TGTGCCAGCAGTGGCCGGGACAGGGATAAAGGCTACGAGCAGTACTTC.

The gene calls are TRBV10-3 and TRBJ2-3; 12 bases fit TRBD2. CDR3 length: 15 amino acids. With 7 bases clipped from V and 5 bases from J, the junction kept 7 bases outside the gene matches. From germline, CDR1 is ENHRY and CDR2 SYGVKD. CDR3 bases: TGTGCCATCACTAGCGGGGGGGCTTCGGGAGATACGCAGTATTTT. It yields the protein CAITSGGASGDTQYF.

This clone is a singleton in its sample. This sequence joins TRBV6-6 and TRBJ1-6, with D possibly TRBD1 on 5 matching bases. This CDR3 contains 13 residues. CDR1 is MNHNY and CDR2 is SVGAGI in the germline V gene (reference sequence). Trimming took off 10 bases at V and 2 bases at J, with 9 bases between the two ends. Here the CDR3 reads CATRDPYNSPLHF. The CDR3, as DNA: TGTGCCACCCGGGACCCCTATAATTCACCCCTCCACTTT.

The chain recombines TRBV7-3 with TRBJ2-7; 8 positions match TRBD2. The V gene's germline CDR1 is SGHTA and CDR2 FQGTGA. This CDR3 contains 15 residues. The V and J ends lost 5 bases and 2 bases, in that order; junction bases with no gene match: 8. CDR3 bases: TGTGCCAGCAGCCCCGGGAGCGGGGGTCCCTACGAGCAGTACTTC. Its translation: CASSPGSGGPYEQYF.

This clone was seen a single time. The rearrangement links TRBV9 to TRBJ2-1; 11 bases are shared with TRBD2. Germline CDR1 and CDR2: SGDLS and YYNGEE. J gave up 1 base and V 3 bases, and 9 bases lay outside the gene matches. The CDR3 length is 18 residues. The CDR3 DNA reads as TGTGCCAGCAGCGCTGCCATAGCGGGGGGGTCATCCTACAATGAGCAGTTCTTC. This encodes CASSAAIAGGSSYNEQFF.

The chain carries TRBV27 and TRBJ1-2; D may be TRBD1 (6 bases). V was cut by 6 bases and J by 2 bases, with 13 bases left in between. This CDR3 comprises 14 residues. Germline lookup yields CDR1 MNHEY and CDR2 SMNVEV (reference sequence). This CDR3 is CASRKTGSNYGYTF. The CDR3 nucleotides are TGTGCCAGCAGGAAGACAGGATCCAACTATGGCTACACCTTC.

The V gene is TRBV4-1, the J gene TRBJ2-7, with D maybe TRBD1 (5 bases). V lost 4 bases and J 12 bases, leaving 13 bases between the germline ends. Germline V gives CDR1 MGHRA, CDR2 YSYEKL. The CDR3 contains 11 residues. This CDR3 is CASSPFRVPYF. Written as DNA, the CDR3 is TGCGCCAGCAGCCCATTCAGGGTGCCGTACTTC.

V usage is TRBV5-6 and J usage is TRBJ1-1; weak D call: TRBD1 (5 bases). Deletions cut 0 bases from V and 5 bases from J, with 11 bases between. Germline V CDR1 and CDR2: SGHDT, YYEEEE. The CDR3 spans 14 residues. Here the CDR3 DNA reads TGTGCCAGCAGCTTGGCTCCGGGGGGGACTGAAGCTTTCTTT. Its translation: CASSLAPGGTEAFF.

The chain carries TRBV2 and TRBJ1-6, with TRBD1 as a possible D gene (5 bases). Germline CDR1 SNHLY, CDR2 FYNNEI. The CDR3 spans 14 residues. V lost 1 base, J lost 7 bases, and 8 bases lay in between. The CDR3 spells CASSEGKGNSPLHF. The CDR3 region has the DNA TGTGCCAGCAGTGAAGGAAAGGGGAATTCACCCCTCCACTTT.

The chain has TRBV7-3 and TRBJ2-6; D might be TRBD2 (5 bases). Germline CDR1 is SGHTA and CDR2 is FQGTGA. Trimming pared 5 bases from V and 0 bases from J, leaving 17 bases between. The CDR3 loop spans 18 amino acids. CDR3 DNA: TGTGCCAGCAGCACACAAAGCGCTCGGGACTCTGGGGCCAACGTCCTGACTTTC. Protein: CASSTQSARDSGANVLTF.

A single count supports this clone. The chain recombines TRBV5-5 with TRBJ2-1; a weak D match, TRBD1 (6 bases). CDR1 SGHKS and CDR2 YYEKEE come from the germline V gene (reference sequence). The CDR3 has 16 residues. Deletions cut 4 bases from V and 4 bases from J, with 18 bases between. Written as DNA, the CDR3 is TGTGCCAGCAGCCGCACAGGGCCCTTCCCTTACAATGAGCAGTTCTTC. Its translation is CASSRTGPFPYNEQFF.

DNA of the CDR3: TGTGCCACCAGCAGAGTAGGGGGGGAGACCCAGTACTTC. This encodes CATSRVGGETQYF. This chain connects TRBV15 to TRBJ2-5; D is perhaps TRBD1 or TRBD2 (6 bases each). The germline CDR1 and CDR2 sequences are LNHNV and YYDKDF (reference sequence). V gave up 1 base and J gave up 5 bases, with 8 bases separating them. The CDR3 sequence is 13 residues long.

The chain employs TRBV2 and TRBJ2-7; the D is unclear. From germline, CDR1 is SNHLY and CDR2 FYNNEI. V was trimmed by 5 bases and J by 7 bases, leaving 9 bases between them. The length of the CDR3 is 11 residues. The CDR3 region is CASSLFLEQYF. CDR3 coding DNA: TGTGCCAGCAGTCTTTTCCTTGAGCAGTACTTC.

This sequence joins TRBV5-1 and TRBJ1-2; D is possibly TRBD1 (5 bases). CDR1 is SGHRS and CDR2 is YFSETQ in the germline V gene. V was pared by 0 bases and J by 6 bases, with 15 bases between. The CDR3 length is 15 residues. CDR3 nucleotide sequence: TGCGCCAGCAGCTTGGTTCAGACGGGGGTGGATGGCTACACCTTC. It translates to CASSLVQTGVDGYTF.

The chain carries TRBV7-9 and TRBJ1-4; the match to TRBD1 covers 7 bases. Germline V gives CDR1 SEHNR, CDR2 FQNEAQ (reference sequence). Trimming removed 4 bases from V and 10 bases from J; junction bases left unmatched: 6. The length of the CDR3 is 13 residues. The CDR3 is CASSSTGIGKLFF. CDR3 bases: TGTGCCAGCAGCTCGACAGGGATTGGAAAACTGTTTTTT.

This clone is a singleton in its sample. The V and J genes are TRBV4-3 and TRBJ2-1; a possible D gene is TRBD1 (6 bases). The CDR3 has 16 amino acids. The V gene lost 0 bases and the J gene lost 6 bases, with 15 bases spanning the gap. Germline V gives CDR1 LGHNA, CDR2 YSLEER. Written as DNA, the CDR3 is TGCGCCAGCAGCCAAGATGTGGGGGCTCTCATCAATGAGCAGTTCTTC. Protein product: CASSQDVGALINEQFF.

The genes are TRBV18 and TRBJ2-5, with D maybe TRBD2 (5 bases). Trimming pared 3 bases from V and 4 bases from J, leaving 12 bases between. Germline V gene data show CDR1 as KGHSH and CDR2 as LQKENI. The CDR3 sequence is 14 residues long. DNA for the CDR3: TGTGCCAGCTCACCTGTCCGGGATGGAGAGACCCAGTACTTC. Encoded protein: CASSPVRDGETQYF.

V and J are TRBV4-2 and TRBJ2-4, with D possibly TRBD1 on 5 matching bases. In germline, CDR1 is LGHNA, CDR2 YNFKEQ. Trimming took off 1 base at V and 0 bases at J, with 19 bases between the two ends. This CDR3 has 19 residues. CDR3 loop: CASSQALWEGVLAKNIQYF. CDR3 sequence (DNA): TGTGCCAGCAGCCAAGCGTTGTGGGAAGGGGTACTAGCCAAAAACATTCAGTACTTC.

This rearrangement joins TRBV7-9 to TRBJ1-2; a possible D gene is TRBD1 (5 bases). Per the germline V gene, CDR1 is SEHNR and CDR2 is FQNEAQ (reference sequence). V was shortened by 7 bases and J by 4 bases, with 16 bases between the two germline ends. The CDR3 runs 14 residues. DNA of the CDR3: TGTGCCAGCACCCCCATGAAAGACAGCTATGGCTACACCTTC. Encoded protein: CASTPMKDSYGYTF.